Below, 23 T cell receptor beta chains from the same sample are listed, as sequenced in a study of a mutant IDH1 vaccine in newly diagnosed glioma. Time point indicated: week 47, end of study. Vaccinated patients received 300 ug of mutant IDH1 20-mer peptide per dose, with topical imiquimod. Their specific antigens are unknown. This table comes from immunoSEQ multiplex PCR, and its TCRdb copy is limited to in-frame clones, with some not included. Of approximately 37,000 clones in the sample, about 80% were seen once. The material was PBMCs, obtained from a glioma patient whose treatment included an IDH1 peptide vaccine. These receptors all come from a man aged 18-30 years with glioma. Some clones in this sample may be carry-over from other donors' samples.

The rearrangement joins TRBV6-5 to TRBJ2-7, with 7 bases identical to TRBD1. J gave up 3 bases and V 5 bases, and 7 bases lay outside the gene matches. CDR1 and CDR2 (germline): MNHEY, SVGAGI. The CDR3 sequence is 14 residues long. CDR3 coding DNA: TGTGCCAGCAGTCCTGACAGGGAGCTCTACGAGCAGTACTTC. It translates to CASSPDRELYEQYF.

This rearrangement joins TRBV5-8 to TRBJ2-2; unclear D gene. CDR3 length equals 13 residues. The germline V gene encodes CDR1 SGHTS and CDR2 YDEGEE. Between the trimmed V and J ends, which lost 5 bases and 2 bases, there was a span of 7 bases. CDR3 amino acids: CASRRPNTGELFF. The CDR3 DNA reads as TGTGCCAGCAGACGACCAAACACCGGGGAGCTGTTTTTT.

The V call is TRBV4-3, the J call TRBJ2-7, with 7 nucleotides matching TRBD2. CDR3 size: 15 residues. Germline values: CDR1 LGHNA, CDR2 YSLEER. Losses at the gene ends were 0 bases for V and 3 bases for J; bases not matched to a gene: 5. In DNA form, the CDR3 reads TGCGCCAGCAGCCAAGATCGAGCGGGGTTCTACGAGCAGTACTTC. Translation gives CASSQDRAGFYEQYF.

J is TRBJ1-1 and V is TRBV30; TRBD1 is a possible D gene (5 bases). Deletions cut 7 bases from V and 4 bases from J, with 16 bases between. The CDR3 covers 13 residues. Per germline, CDR1 GTSNPN and CDR2 SVGIG (reference sequence). CDR3 in DNA: TGTGCCTTAGTGCAGGCGGGGGGCACTGAAGCTTTCTTT. Amino acid sequence: CALVQAGGTEAFF.

This clone showed up just once. The J gene is TRBJ1-1, the V gene TRBV5-1; the match to TRBD1 covers 9 bases. Germline CDR1 SGHRS, CDR2 YFSETQ. V shed 2 bases and J 6 bases; nucleotides not matched to a gene: 5. The CDR3 is made up of 14 amino acids. Here the CDR3 DNA reads TGCGCCAGCAGCTTACGGACAGGGGTTCCTGAAGCTTTCTTT. Amino acid sequence: CASSLRTGVPEAFF.

The rearrangement uses TRBV4-1 and TRBJ2-7; D not resolved. The CDR3 extends over 16 amino acids. The V gene lost 4 bases and the J gene lost 1 base, with 17 bases spanning the gap. CDR1 MGHRA and CDR2 YSYEKL come from the germline V gene. CDR3 DNA sequence: TGCGCCAGCAGCCCATCCCCCCGCGCCCATTCCTACGAGCAGTACTTC. This encodes CASSPSPRAHSYEQYF.

The CDR3 region is CASSVDRNTEAFF. The CDR3 DNA is TGTGCCAGCAGTGTTGACAGGAACACTGAAGCTTTCTTT. The chain couples TRBV6-4 to TRBJ1-1; a weak D match, TRBD1 (5 bases). Germline loops: CDR1 MRHNA, CDR2 SNTAGT. V lost 4 bases and J 1 base, leaving 7 bases between the germline ends. This CDR3 spans 13 amino acids.

The J gene is TRBJ2-2, the V gene TRBV4-1; D is unclear. The length of the CDR3 is 13 residues. V was cut by 0 bases and J by 7 bases, with 6 bases left in between. Germline V CDR1 and CDR2: MGHRA, YSYEKL. The CDR3 sequence: CASSQDLGGELFF. For the CDR3, the DNA is TGCGCCAGCAGCCAAGATTTGGGCGGGGAGCTGTTTTTT.

The chain couples TRBV9 to TRBJ2-7; 10 bases match TRBD2. The CDR3 sequence is 16 residues long. Germline V gene lookup returns CDR1 SGDLS and CDR2 YYNGEE. Germline trimming cut 3 bases from V and 7 bases from J; bases unmatched to any gene: 13. CDR3 DNA: TGTGCCAGCAGCGACTCAGAAGCGGGAGGGCCTTATGAGCAGTACTTC. It yields the protein CASSDSEAGGPYEQYF.

The rearrangement joins TRBV5-1 to TRBJ1-2; D is ambiguous. With 0 bases removed from V and 8 bases from J, the gap between germline ends came to 8 bases. CDR3 length: 12 residues. Germline assignment: CDR1 SGHRS and CDR2 YFSETQ. CDR3 region: CASSLAAEGYTF. CDR3 in DNA: TGCGCCAGCAGCTTGGCGGCGGAGGGCTACACCTTC.

The gene calls are TRBV19 and TRBJ1-2, with D perhaps TRBD1 (5 bases). Deletions cut 5 bases from V and 4 bases from J, with 14 bases between. The germline V gene has CDR1 LNHDA and CDR2 SQIVND (reference sequence). This CDR3 has 14 amino acids. The DNA for the CDR3 is TGTGCCAGTAGTCCGGACATTTGGATCTATGGCTACACCTTC. This codes for CASSPDIWIYGYTF.

This rearrangement joins TRBV7-6 to TRBJ2-5; 10 bases are shared with TRBD2. The J call is doubtful: the DNA matches TRBJ2-7 better. The CDR3 sequence is 14 residues long. Germline loops: CDR1 SGHVS, CDR2 FNYEAQ. CDR3 nucleotides: TGTGCCAGCAGCTTAGGACTAGCGGGTTACGAGCAGTACTTC. Protein: CASSLGLAGYEQYF.

This chain links TRBV18 with TRBJ1-5; D is uncertain. The germline CDR1 and CDR2 sequences are KGHSH and LQKENI. The length of the CDR3 is 13 residues. V lost 3 bases to trimming and J lost 1 base, with 4 bases between them. This CDR3 is CASSPGSNQPQHF. The CDR3 DNA is TGTGCCAGCTCACCGGGCAGCAATCAGCCCCAGCATTTT. The complete variable domain, with remaining parts taken from reference TRBV18 and TRBJ1-5, reads NAGVMQNPRHLVRRRGQEARLRCSPMKGHSHVYWYRQLPEEGLKFMVYLQKENIIDESGMPKERFSAEFPKEGPSILRIQQVVRGDSAAYFCASSPGSNQPQHFGDGTRLSIL.

The chain carries TRBV6-6 and TRBJ1-2; the D is unclear. Trimming stripped 2 bases from V and 0 bases from J, with 1 base between. The CDR3 extends over 12 amino acids. Germline assignment: CDR1 MNHNY and CDR2 SVGAGI (reference sequence). CDR3 region: CASSYPNYGYTF. The CDR3 nucleotides are TGTGCCAGCAGTTACCCTAACTATGGCTACACCTTC.

The CDR3 DNA reads TGTGCCAGCAGTGGAGAAGGGAAATTTGGTGGCTACACCTTC. Translated: CASSGEGKFGGYTF. This chain links TRBV2 with TRBJ1-2; D not resolved. V was pared by 4 bases and J by 7 bases, with 16 bases between. The CDR3 consists of 14 residues. Looked up from germline, CDR1 is SNHLY and CDR2 is FYNNEI.

The rearrangement uses TRBV4-3 and TRBJ2-7, with TRBD1 identical over 12 bases. The CDR3 loop spans 16 amino acids. The V and J ends lost 0 bases and 4 bases, in that order; junction bases with no gene match: 4. CDR1 and CDR2 from the germline V gene are LGHNA and YSLEER. CDR3 residues: CASSQDKGQGAYEQYF. In DNA form, the CDR3 reads TGCGCCAGCAGCCAAGATAAGGGACAGGGGGCATACGAGCAGTACTTC.

The rearrangement links TRBV2 to TRBJ1-2; tentative D call: TRBD1 (6 bases). The V end lost 2 bases, the J end lost 4 bases, and 20 bases lay between the germline ends. Germline CDR1 reads SNHLY; CDR2 reads FYNNEI. This CDR3 is built from 17 residues. CDR3 residues: CASSENPSLGGSYGYTF. The CDR3 DNA is TGTGCCAGCAGTGAAAACCCCTCATTAGGGGGAAGCTATGGCTACACCTTC.

The chain employs TRBV18 and TRBJ1-1; 9 bases align to TRBD1. CDR3 length: 16 residues. Germline assignment: CDR1 KGHSH and CDR2 LQKENI. V lost 1 base, J lost 4 bases, and 7 bases stayed unmatched. In nucleotides, the CDR3 is TGTGCCAGCTCACCACGGACAGGGGTTGGGGTCACTGAAGCTTTCTTT. Encoded protein: CASSPRTGVGVTEAFF.

V usage is TRBV4-3 and J usage is TRBJ2-5; tentatively, D is TRBD1 (6 bases). V was pared by 2 bases and J by 4 bases, with 11 bases between. The CDR3 covers 14 residues. The germline CDR1 and CDR2 sequences are LGHNA and YSLEER. The CDR3 loop reads CASSQQGRGETQYF. In DNA form, the CDR3 reads TGCGCCAGCAGCCAACAGGGCAGGGGAGAGACCCAGTACTTC.

The CDR3 spells CATLRDRVEEGYTF. In nucleotides, the CDR3 is TGTGCCACCCTCCGGGACAGGGTCGAAGAGGGCTACACCTTC. The V call is TRBV7-8, the J call TRBJ1-2, with 9 bases lining up with TRBD1. CDR1 and CDR2 from the germline V gene are SGHVS and FQNEAQ. This CDR3 spans 14 amino acids. The V gene end was trimmed by 10 bases and the J gene end by 8 bases; junction bases not matched to a gene: 14.

The rearrangement links TRBV5-1 to TRBJ1-2, with D hard to call. Trimming pared 0 bases from V and 1 base from J, leaving 7 bases between. Germline CDR1 SGHRS, CDR2 YFSETQ. The CDR3 extends over 14 amino acids. The CDR3 DNA is TGCGCCAGCAGCTTGGCAAGTTATAACTATGGCTACACCTTC. Translating gives CASSLASYNYGYTF. The full variable domain, completed using reference TRBV5-1 and TRBJ1-2, is KAGVTQTPRYLIKTRGQQVTLSCSPISGHRSVSWYQQTPGQGLQFLFEYFSETQRNKGNFPGRFSGRQFSNSRSEMNVSTLELGDSALYLCASSLASYNYGYTFGSGTRLTVV.

This clone came up a few times. The chain links TRBV28 to TRBJ1-2, with TRBD1 as a possible D gene (5 bases). V was pared by 3 bases and J by 4 bases, with 15 bases between. This CDR3 region has 15 residues. CDR1 MDHEN and CDR2 SYDVKM come from the germline V gene. CDR3 residues: CASSFGQGVRYGYTF. CDR3 coding DNA: TGTGCCAGCAGTTTTGGTCAGGGCGTTCGCTATGGCTACACCTTC.

The rearrangement joins TRBV11-3 to TRBJ1-1; D is undetermined. Trimming took 7 bases from V and 0 from J, leaving 15 bases between them. Germline CDR1 is SGHNT and CDR2 is YENEEA. The CDR3 contains 15 residues. CDR3 DNA: TGTGCCAGCATCTCTGGTCGACAAGTGAACACTGAAGCTTTCTTT. Its translation is CASISGRQVNTEAFF.